These 6 T cell receptor beta chains originate from one sample sequenced in a study of post-analysis software for immune sequencing data (dated by TCRdb to between 2014 and 2016). The full study reports these points: A few TRBV segments, including TRBV5-6, TRBV5-1 and TRBV20-1, were significantly more frequent in patients than controls.

These receptors are not linked to any known antigen. Library preparation used PCR. TCRdb names Illumina HiSeq 2500 as the instrument used. To reduce PCR and sequencing biases, unique molecular identifiers were incorporated into the TCR beta cDNA libraries. TCRdb handled the public reads itself, with Q25 trimming in fastp and clone calling in MiXCR, and kept productive beta chains. Here each entry gathers all rows of one CDR3 protein and keeps the most common genes and DNA. The sample profile shows about 540,000 distinct CDR3 sequences; about a third of them were found once. Of the sample, less than 6% falls within the top ten clones. The specimen sequenced was blood. These TCRs come from a girl aged 2 to 17 with multiple sclerosis.

The rearrangement joins TRBV7-2 to TRBJ2-5, with D possibly TRBD2 on 5 matching bases. TRBJ2-7 explains the end of the DNA better; the J call may be wrong. This CDR3 contains 16 residues. Germline-derived CDR1 and CDR2 are SGHTA and FQGNSA. DNA of the CDR3: TGTGCCAGCAGCTTAAAAGGGAGCATCCTCCTATACGAGCAGTACTTC. Encoded protein: CASSLKGSILLYEQYF.

CDR3 coding DNA: TGTGCCAGCAGCTTAAGCAGATCGGGGGAAGAGACCCAGTACTTC. Its translation: CASSLSRSGEETQYF. This chain connects TRBV7-3 to TRBJ2-5; D might be TRBD2 (6 bases). The CDR3 is made up of 15 amino acids. V lost 1 base to trimming and J lost 3 bases, with 12 bases between them. Germline lookup yields CDR1 SGHTA and CDR2 FQGTGA.

This chain connects TRBV7-3 to TRBJ2-3; 10 nucleotides match TRBD2. The germline gives CDR1 SGHTA, CDR2 FQGTGA. With 5 bases clipped from V and 10 bases from J, the junction kept 9 bases outside the gene matches. The CDR3 spans 14 residues. In DNA, the CDR3 is TGTGCCAGCAGCCGTCTAGCGGGGGAAACCCCGCAGTATTTT. Residues: CASSRLAGETPQYF.

Notes on this clonotype: One end of the junction varies from germline; a read error may be responsible. The chain is built from TRBV15 and TRBJ2-1, with 7 bases aligning to TRBD1. The CDR3 loop spans 17 amino acids. Germline V CDR1 and CDR2: LNHNV, YYDKDF (reference sequence). The CDR3 coding sequence is TGTGCCACCAGCAGGACCTCGACAGGGAGCTCCTACAATAAGCAGTTCTTC. Its translation is CATSRTSTGSSYNKQFF. The whole variable domain, filled in from reference TRBV15 and TRBJ2-1, reads DAMVIQNPRYQVTQFGKPVTLSCSQTLNHNVMYWYQQKSSQAPKLLFHYYDKDFNNEADTPDNFQSRRPNTSFCFLDIRSPGLGDTAMYLCATSRTSTGSSYNKQFFGPGTRLTVL.

The chain combines TRBV7-2 with TRBJ2-5, with a possible D match to TRBD2 (5 bases). Judging by the DNA end, TRBJ2-1 fits better; the J call may be wrong. The CDR3 totals 13 residues. Germline V lookup: CDR1 SGHTA, CDR2 FQGNSA. CDR3 bases: TGTGCCAGCATCGAGGCTAGCCCAGAGACCCAGTTCTTC. Its translation: CASIEASPETQFF.

This clonotype was seen ten or more times. At one boundary the junction diverges from the germline segment, which might be a read error. The rearrangement links TRBV5-1 to TRBJ2-3; D not resolved. This CDR3 has 12 amino acids. The germline gives CDR1 SGHRS, CDR2 YFSETQ. DNA of the CDR3: TGTGCCAGCAGCTTAGTCCCAGATACGCAGTATTTT. Protein product: CASSLVPDTQYF.